This T cell receptor beta chain comes out of a study of blood T cell repertoires in COVID-19. Sequencing used immunoSEQ multiplex PCR; TCRdb keeps in-frame clones, though not all of them. The sample yields about 310,000 clones, roughly 87% seen once. Germline V gene lookup returns CDR1 MNHEY and CDR2 SVGAGI. With 4 bases clipped from V and 0 bases from J, the junction kept 3 bases outside the gene matches. The CDR3 is made up of 16 amino acids. Those who participated ranged in age from roughly 18 to 89 years and resided in about 24 US areas. The sequenced sample consisted of PBMCs or T cells enriched from blood (not recorded which). This sequence joins TRBV6-5 and TRBJ2-1, with TRBD1 matching 10 bases. The receptor's source is a woman aged 18-29 years who had recovered from COVID-19. CDR3 amino acids: CASSSRTGGSYNEQFF. As DNA, the CDR3 is TGTGCCAGCAGTTCTAGGACAGGGGGCTCCTACAATGAGCAGTTCTTC.